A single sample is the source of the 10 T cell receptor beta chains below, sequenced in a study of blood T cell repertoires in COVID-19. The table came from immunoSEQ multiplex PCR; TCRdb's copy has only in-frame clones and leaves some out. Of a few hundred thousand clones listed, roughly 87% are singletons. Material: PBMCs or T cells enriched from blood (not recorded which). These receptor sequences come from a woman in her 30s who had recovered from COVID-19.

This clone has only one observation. The CDR3 coding sequence is TGTGCCAGCTCCCGGGACAGGCTGCAAGAGACCCAGTACTTC. Its translation is CASSRDRLQETQYF. This sequence joins TRBV18 and TRBJ2-5; 8 bases map to TRBD1. Germline values: CDR1 KGHSH, CDR2 LQKENI. The V and J ends lost 6 bases and 2 bases, in that order; junction bases with no gene match: 5. This CDR3 is 14 amino acids long. The full variable domain, rest sourced from reference TRBV18 and TRBJ2-5, is NAGVMQNPRHLVRRRGQEARLRCSPMKGHSHVYWYRQLPEEGLKFMVYLQKENIIDESGMPKERFSAEFPKEGPSILRIQQVVRGDSAAYFCASSRDRLQETQYFGPGTRLLVL.

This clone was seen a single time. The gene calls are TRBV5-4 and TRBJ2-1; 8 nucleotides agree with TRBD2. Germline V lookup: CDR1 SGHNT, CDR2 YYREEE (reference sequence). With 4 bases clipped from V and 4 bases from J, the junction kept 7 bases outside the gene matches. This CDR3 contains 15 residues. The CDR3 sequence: CASSPTSGPYNEQFF. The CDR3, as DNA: TGTGCCAGCAGCCCCACTAGCGGCCCTTACAATGAGCAGTTCTTC.

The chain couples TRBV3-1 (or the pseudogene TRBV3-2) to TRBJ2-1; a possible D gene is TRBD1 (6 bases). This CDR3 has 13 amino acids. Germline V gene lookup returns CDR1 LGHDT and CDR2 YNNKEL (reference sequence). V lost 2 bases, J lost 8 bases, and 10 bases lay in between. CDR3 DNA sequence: TGTGCCAGCAGCCAAACAGGGTGGCATGAGCAGTTCTTC. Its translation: CASSQTGWHEQFF.

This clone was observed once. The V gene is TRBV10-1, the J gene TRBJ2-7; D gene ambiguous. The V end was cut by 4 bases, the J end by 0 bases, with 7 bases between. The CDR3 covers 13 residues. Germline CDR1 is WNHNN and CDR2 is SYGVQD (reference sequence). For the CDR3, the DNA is TGCGCCAGCAGTGGACTGAACTCCTACGAGCAGTACTTC. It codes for CASSGLNSYEQYF.

The CDR3 protein is CASSFWQGANGELFF. The DNA of the CDR3 is TGTGCCAGCAGCTTTTGGCAGGGGGCCAACGGGGAGCTGTTTTTT. The rearrangement joins TRBV7-9 to TRBJ2-2, with 8 bases that match TRBD1. V lost 3 bases and J lost 7; bases outside the gene matches: 7. The CDR3 contains 15 residues. Germline CDR1 is SEHNR and CDR2 is FQNEAQ (reference sequence).

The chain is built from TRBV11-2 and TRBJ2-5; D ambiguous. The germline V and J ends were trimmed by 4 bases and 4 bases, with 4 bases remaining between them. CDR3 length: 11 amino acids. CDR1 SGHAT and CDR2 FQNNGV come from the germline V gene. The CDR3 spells CASSSSETQYF. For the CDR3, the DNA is TGTGCCAGCAGCTCCTCAGAGACCCAGTACTTC.

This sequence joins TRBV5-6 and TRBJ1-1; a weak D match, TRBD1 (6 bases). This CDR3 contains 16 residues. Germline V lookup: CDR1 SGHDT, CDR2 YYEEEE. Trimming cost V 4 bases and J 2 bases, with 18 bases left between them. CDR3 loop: CASSITLTGFNTEAFF. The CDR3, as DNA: TGTGCCAGCAGCATAACTCTAACAGGGTTTAACACTGAAGCTTTCTTT.

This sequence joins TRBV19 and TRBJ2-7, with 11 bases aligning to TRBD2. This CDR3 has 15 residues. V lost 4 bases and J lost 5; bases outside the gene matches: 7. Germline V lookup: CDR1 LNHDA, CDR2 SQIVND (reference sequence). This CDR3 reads CASSTQLAGGNEQYF. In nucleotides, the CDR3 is TGTGCCAGTAGTACACAGCTAGCGGGGGGAAACGAGCAGTACTTC. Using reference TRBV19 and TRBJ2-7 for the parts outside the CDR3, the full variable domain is DGGITQSPKYLFRKEGQNVTLSCEQNLNHDAMYWYRQDPGQGLRLIYYSQIVNDFQKGDIAEGYSVSREKKESFPLTVTSAQKNPTAFYLCASSTQLAGGNEQYFGPGTRLTVT.

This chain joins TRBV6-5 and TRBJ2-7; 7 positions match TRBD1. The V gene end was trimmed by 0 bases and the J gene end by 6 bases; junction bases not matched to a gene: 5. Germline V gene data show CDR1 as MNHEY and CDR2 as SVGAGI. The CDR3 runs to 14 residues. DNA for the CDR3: TGTGCCAGCAGTTACTCGAAAGGGGGCCGCGAGCAGTACTTC. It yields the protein CASSYSKGGREQYF.

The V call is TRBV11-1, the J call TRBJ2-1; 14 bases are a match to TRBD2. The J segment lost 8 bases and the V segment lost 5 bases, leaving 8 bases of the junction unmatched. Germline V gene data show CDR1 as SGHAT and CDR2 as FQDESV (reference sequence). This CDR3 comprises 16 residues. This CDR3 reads CASSVGTSGSLDEQFF. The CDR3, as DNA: TGTGCCAGCAGCGTCGGGACTAGCGGGAGTTTAGATGAGCAGTTCTTC.